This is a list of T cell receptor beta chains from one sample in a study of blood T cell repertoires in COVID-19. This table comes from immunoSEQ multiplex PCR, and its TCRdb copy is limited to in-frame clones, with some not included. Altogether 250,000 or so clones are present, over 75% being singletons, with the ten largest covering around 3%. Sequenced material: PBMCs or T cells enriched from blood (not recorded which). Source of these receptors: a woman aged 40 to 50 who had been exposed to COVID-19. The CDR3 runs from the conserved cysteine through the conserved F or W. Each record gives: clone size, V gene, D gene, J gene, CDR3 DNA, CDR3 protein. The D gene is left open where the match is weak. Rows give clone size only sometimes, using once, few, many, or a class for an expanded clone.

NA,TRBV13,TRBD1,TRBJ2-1,TGTGCCAGCAGTGACCGGGACAGGGACAATGAGCAGTTCTTC,CASSDRDRDNEQFF
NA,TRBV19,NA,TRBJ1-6,TGTGCCAGTACCTCTATCTTATCCGGAGATAATTCACCCCTCCACTTT,CASTSILSGDNSPLHF
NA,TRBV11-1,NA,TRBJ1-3,TGTGCCAGCAGCTTCGGACAGAGAAACACCATATATTTT,CASSFGQRNTIYF
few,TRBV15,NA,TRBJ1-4,TGTGCCACCAGCAGAGATCCAAATGAAAAACTGTTTTTT,CATSRDPNEKLFF
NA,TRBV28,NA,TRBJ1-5,TGTGCCAGCAGTTACCCCCAGGCGTATCAGCCCCAGCATTTT,CASSYPQAYQPQHF
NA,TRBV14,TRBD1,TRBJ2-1,TGTGCCAGCAGCCAGATGACAGGGGTGGTTGAGCAGTTCTTC,CASSQMTGVVEQFF
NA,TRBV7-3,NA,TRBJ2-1,TGTGCCAGCAGCTCCAGAGTCGGGAGTTACAATGAGCAGTTCTTC,CASSSRVGSYNEQFF
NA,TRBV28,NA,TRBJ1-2,TGTGCCAGCAGTCCGATCGGGGGGGTCTGGGGCTACACCTTC,CASSPIGGVWGYTF
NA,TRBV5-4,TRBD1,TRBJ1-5,TGTGCCAGCAGCTTGTTCGTATACAGGGGTGTTAGCCAGCCCCAGCATTTT,CASSLFVYRGVSQPQHF
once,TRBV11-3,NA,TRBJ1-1,TGTGCCAGCAGCTCCCGCTACAGGGACGGGACTGAAGCTTTCTTT,CASSSRYRDGTEAFF
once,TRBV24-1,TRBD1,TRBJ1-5,TGTGCCACCAGTGGGGCAGGGGGAGTCAATCAGCCCCAGCATTTT,CATSGAGGVNQPQHF
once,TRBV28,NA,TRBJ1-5,TGTGCCAGCAATTTTAAGCCCCTTAATCAGCCCCAGCATTTT,CASNFKPLNQPQHF
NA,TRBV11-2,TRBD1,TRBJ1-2,TGTGCCAGCAGCTTTACAGGGGGTGATCACTATGGCTACACCTTC,CASSFTGGDHYGYTF
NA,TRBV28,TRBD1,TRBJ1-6,TGTGCCAGCAGTACGACAGGGGGTTATAATTCACCCCTCCACTTT,CASSTTGGYNSPLHF
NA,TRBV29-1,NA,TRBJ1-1,TGCAGCGGCCAGAGACAGGTGAACACTGAAGCTTTCTTT,CSGQRQVNTEAFF
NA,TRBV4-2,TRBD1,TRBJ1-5,TGTGCCAGCAGCCGGACGACAGGGGGTAATCAGCCCCAGCATTTT,CASSRTTGGNQPQHF
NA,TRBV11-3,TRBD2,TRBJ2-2,TGTGCCAGCAGCTTTAGCGGGAGTCCCGGGGAGCTGTTTTTT,CASSFSGSPGELFF
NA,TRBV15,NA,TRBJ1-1,TGTGCCACCAGCAGAGATGCAGGCTTAAACACTGAAGCTTTCTTT,CATSRDAGLNTEAFF
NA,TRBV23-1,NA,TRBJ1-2,TGCGCCAGCAGTCAGGGCCGCTCTTACTATGGCTACACCTTC,CASSQGRSYYGYTF
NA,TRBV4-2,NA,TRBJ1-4,TGTGCCAGCAGCCAAGATTTGGCACCTTCAACTAATGAAAAACTGTTTTTT,CASSQDLAPSTNEKLFF
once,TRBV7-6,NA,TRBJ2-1,TGTGCCAGCAGCTCAACTACGTACGAGCAGTTCTTC,CASSSTTYEQFF
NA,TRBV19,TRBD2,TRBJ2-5,TGTGCCAGTAGTAGAGGACTAGCGGGGGTAGAGACCCAGTACTTC,CASSRGLAGVETQYF
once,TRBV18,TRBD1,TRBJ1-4,TGTGCCAGCTCACCATCGAACAGGGGTGAAAAACTGTTTTTT,CASSPSNRGEKLFF
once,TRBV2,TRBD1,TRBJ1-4,TGTGCCAGCAGCGTCGACAGGGCCGCGGCTAATGAAAAACTGTTTTTT,CASSVDRAAANEKLFF
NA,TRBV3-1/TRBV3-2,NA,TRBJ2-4,TGTGCCAGCAGCCAAGACGAGGGCGGACCTGAGAAACGAAACATTCAGTACTTC,CASSQDEGGPEKRNIQYF
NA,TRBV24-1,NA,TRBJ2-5,TGTGCCACCAGTGAAGCAAGGGGAAACCAAGAGACCCAGTACTTC,CATSEARGNQETQYF
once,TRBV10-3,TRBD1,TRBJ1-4,TGTGCCATCAGTGATGTGGGACAGGGGGAAAAACTGTTTTTT,CAISDVGQGEKLFF
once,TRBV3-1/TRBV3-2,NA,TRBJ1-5,TGTGCCAGCAGCCAAGTACATAGCAATCAGCCCCAGCATTTT,CASSQVHSNQPQHF
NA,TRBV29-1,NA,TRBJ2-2,TGCAGCGTTGTACCCCAGGGGAGTTATAGCACCGGGGAGCTGTTTTTT,CSVVPQGSYSTGELFF